The T cell receptor (beta chain) described here comes from a study of blood T cell repertoires in COVID-19. Germline V gives CDR1 MNHEY, CDR2 SMNVEV (reference sequence). The CDR3 is 14 residues long. V lost 4 bases, J lost 3 bases, and 10 bases lay in between. Assay: immunoSEQ multiplex PCR; the TCRdb copy retains only in-frame clones and omits some. Found here are more than 40,000 clones, 80% to 90% of them singletons; the top ten hold around 15%. The material sequenced was peripheral blood. V is TRBV27 and J is TRBJ1-5, with a possible D match to TRBD1 (5 bases). The TCR sequence derives from a human donor in a cohort sampled during active COVID-19. The CDR3 region is CASSYQGPNQPQHF. In DNA, the CDR3 is TGTGCCAGCAGTTATCAGGGTCCCAATCAGCCCCAGCATTTT.